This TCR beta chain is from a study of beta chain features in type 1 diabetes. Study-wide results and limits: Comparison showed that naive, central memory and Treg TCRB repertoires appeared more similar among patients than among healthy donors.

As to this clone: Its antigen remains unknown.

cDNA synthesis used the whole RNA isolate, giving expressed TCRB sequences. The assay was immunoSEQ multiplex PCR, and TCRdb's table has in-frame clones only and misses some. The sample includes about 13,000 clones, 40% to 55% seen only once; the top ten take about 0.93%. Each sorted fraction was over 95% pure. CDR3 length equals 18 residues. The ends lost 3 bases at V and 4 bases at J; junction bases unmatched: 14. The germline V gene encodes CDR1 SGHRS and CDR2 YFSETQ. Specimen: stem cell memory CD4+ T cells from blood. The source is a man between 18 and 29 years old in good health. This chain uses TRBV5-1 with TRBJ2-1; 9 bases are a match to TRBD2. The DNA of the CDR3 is TGCGCCAGCAGCTCCGGGACGCTTCCCGCGGGGGGGTACAATGAGCAGTTCTTC. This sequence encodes CASSSGTLPAGGYNEQFF.